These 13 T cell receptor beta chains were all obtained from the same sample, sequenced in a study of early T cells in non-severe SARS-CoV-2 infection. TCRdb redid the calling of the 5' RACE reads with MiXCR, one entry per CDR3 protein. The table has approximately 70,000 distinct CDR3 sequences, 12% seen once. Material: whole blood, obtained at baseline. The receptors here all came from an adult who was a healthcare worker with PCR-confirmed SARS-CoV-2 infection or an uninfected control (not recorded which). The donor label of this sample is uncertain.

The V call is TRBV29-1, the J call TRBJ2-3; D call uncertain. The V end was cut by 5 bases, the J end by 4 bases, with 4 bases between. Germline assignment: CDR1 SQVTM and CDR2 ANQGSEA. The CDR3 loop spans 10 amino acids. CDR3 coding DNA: TGCAGCGTTCTAGCAGATACGCAGTATTTT. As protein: CSVLADTQYF.

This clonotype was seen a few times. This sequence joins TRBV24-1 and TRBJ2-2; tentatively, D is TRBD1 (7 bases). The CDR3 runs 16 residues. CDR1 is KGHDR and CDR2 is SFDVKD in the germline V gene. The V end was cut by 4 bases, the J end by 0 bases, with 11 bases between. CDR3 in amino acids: CATSESGGTNTGELFF. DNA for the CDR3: TGTGCCACCAGTGAGTCAGGGGGGACGAACACCGGGGAGCTGTTTTTT.

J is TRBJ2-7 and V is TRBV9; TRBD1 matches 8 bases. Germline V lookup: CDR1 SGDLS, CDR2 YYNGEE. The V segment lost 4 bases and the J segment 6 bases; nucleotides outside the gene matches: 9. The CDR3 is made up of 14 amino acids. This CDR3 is CASSFSTGAVEQYF. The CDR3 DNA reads TGTGCCAGCAGCTTCTCGACAGGGGCGGTCGAGCAGTACTTC.

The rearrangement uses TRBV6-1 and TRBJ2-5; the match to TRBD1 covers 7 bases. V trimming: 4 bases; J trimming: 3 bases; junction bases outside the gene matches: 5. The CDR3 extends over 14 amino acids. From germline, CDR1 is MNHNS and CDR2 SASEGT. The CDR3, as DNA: TGTGCCAGCAGTGCCCGGGACAGAAAAGAGACCCAGTACTTC. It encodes CASSARDRKETQYF.

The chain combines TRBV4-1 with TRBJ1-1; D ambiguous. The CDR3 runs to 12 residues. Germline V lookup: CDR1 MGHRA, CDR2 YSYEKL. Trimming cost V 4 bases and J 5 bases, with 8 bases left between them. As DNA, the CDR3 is TGCGCCAGCAGCCGCCACGGGACTGAAGCTTTCTTT. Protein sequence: CASSRHGTEAFF.

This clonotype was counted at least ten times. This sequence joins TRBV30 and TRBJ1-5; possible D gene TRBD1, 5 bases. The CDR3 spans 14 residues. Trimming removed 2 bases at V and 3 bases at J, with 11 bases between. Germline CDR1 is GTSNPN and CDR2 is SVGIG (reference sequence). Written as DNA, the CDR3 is TGTGCCTGGAGTCAGGGCAGCCTCAATCAGCCCCAGCATTTT. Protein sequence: CAWSQGSLNQPQHF.

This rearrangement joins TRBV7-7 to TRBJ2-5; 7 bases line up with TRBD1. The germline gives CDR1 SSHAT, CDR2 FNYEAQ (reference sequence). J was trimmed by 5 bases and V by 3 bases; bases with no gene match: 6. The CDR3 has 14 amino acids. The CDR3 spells CASSFKGAKETQYF. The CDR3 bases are TGTGCCAGCAGCTTCAAGGGGGCGAAGGAGACCCAGTACTTC.

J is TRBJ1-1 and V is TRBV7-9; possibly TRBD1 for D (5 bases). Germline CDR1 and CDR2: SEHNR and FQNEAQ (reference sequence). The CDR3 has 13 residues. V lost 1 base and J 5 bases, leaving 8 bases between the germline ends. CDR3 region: CASSLGGSTEAFF. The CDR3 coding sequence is TGTGCCAGCAGCTTAGGGGGGTCTACTGAAGCTTTCTTT.

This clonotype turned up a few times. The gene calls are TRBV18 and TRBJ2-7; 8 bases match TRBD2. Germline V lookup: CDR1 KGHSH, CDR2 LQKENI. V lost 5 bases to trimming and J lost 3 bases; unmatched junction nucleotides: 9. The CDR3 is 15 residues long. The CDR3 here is CASSEAGGQRYEQYF. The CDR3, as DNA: TGTGCCAGCTCAGAGGCGGGAGGCCAGCGCTACGAGCAGTACTTC.

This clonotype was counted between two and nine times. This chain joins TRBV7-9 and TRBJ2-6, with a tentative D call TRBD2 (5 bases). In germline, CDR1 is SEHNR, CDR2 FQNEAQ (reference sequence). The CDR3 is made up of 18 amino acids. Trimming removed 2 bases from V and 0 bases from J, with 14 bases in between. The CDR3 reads CASSLPRGTNSGANVLTF. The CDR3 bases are TGTGCCAGCAGCTTACCCCGGGGTACCAACTCTGGGGCCAACGTCCTGACTTTC. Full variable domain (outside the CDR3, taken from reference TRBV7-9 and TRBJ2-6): DTGVSQNPRHKITKRGQNVTFRCDPISEHNRLYWYRQTLGQGPEFLTYFQNEAQLEKSRLLSDRFSAERPKGSFSTLEIQRTEQGDSAMYLCASSLPRGTNSGANVLTFGAGSRLTVL.

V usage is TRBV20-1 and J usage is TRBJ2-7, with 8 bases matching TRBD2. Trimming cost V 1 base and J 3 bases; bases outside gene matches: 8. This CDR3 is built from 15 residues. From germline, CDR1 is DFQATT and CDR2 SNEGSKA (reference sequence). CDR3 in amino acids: CSARVDSGANYEQYF. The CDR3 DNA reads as TGCAGTGCTAGAGTTGATAGCGGGGCGAACTACGAGCAGTACTTC.

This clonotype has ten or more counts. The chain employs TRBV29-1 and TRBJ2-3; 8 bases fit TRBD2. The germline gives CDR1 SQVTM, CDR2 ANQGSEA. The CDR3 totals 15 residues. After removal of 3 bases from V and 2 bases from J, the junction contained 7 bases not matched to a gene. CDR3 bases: TGCAGCGTTGAGGGTACTAGCGGAGACACAGATACGCAGTATTTT. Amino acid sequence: CSVEGTSGDTDTQYF.

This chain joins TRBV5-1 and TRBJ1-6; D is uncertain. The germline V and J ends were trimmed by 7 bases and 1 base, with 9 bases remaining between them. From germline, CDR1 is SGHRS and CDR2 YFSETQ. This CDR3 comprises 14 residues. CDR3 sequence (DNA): TGCGCCAGCTCATCTAGTTCCTATAATTCACCCCTCCACTTT. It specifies CASSSSSYNSPLHF.